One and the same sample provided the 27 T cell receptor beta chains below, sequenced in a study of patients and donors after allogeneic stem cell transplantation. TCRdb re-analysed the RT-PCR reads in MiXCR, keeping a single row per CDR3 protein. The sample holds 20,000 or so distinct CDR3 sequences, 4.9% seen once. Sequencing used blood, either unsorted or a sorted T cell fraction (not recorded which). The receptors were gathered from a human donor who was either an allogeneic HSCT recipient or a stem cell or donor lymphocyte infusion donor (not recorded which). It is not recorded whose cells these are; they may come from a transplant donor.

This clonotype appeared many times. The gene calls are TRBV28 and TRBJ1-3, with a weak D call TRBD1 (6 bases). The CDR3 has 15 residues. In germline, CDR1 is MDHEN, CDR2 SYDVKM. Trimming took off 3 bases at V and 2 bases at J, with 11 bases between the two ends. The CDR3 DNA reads TGTGCCAGCAGTTTTTACAGGGCTGCTGGAAACACCATATATTTT. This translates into CASSFYRAAGNTIYF.

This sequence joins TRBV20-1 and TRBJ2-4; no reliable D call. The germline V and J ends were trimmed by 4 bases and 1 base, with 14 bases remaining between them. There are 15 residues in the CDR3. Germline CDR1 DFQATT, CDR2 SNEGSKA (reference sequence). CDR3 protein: CSATSLNSAKNIQYF. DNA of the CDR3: TGCAGTGCTACCTCCCTTAACTCCGCCAAAAACATTCAGTACTTC.

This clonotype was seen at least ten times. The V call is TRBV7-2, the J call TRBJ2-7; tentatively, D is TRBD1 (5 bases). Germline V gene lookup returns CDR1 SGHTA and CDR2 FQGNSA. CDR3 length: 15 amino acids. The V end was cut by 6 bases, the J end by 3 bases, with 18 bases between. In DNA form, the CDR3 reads TGTGCCAGCAGTTCTCAGGGTTATTCAAGCTACGAGCAGTACTTC. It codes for CASSSQGYSSYEQYF.

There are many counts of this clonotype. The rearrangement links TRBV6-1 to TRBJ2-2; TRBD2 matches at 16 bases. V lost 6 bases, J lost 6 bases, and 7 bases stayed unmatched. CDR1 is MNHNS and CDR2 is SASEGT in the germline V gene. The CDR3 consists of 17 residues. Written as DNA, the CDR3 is TGTGCCAGCAGAGGGACTAGCGGGAGGGCCGGGGCCGGGGAGCTGTTTTTT. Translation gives CASRGTSGRAGAGELFF.

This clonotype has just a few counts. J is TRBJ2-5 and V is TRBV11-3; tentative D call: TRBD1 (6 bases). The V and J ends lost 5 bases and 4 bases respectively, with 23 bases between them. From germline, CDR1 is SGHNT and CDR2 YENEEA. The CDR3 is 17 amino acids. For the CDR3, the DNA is TGTGCCAGCAGCCAACAGGGAAGGGGGAGTTTAGTAGAGACCCAGTACTTC. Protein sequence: CASSQQGRGSLVETQYF.

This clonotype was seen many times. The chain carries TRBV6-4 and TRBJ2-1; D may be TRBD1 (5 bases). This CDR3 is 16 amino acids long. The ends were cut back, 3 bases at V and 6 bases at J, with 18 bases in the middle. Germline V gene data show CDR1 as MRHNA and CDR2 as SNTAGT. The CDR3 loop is CASSEGINKGINEQFF. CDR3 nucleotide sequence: TGTGCCAGCAGTGAAGGAATCAATAAGGGGATCAATGAGCAGTTCTTC.

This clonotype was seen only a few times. For the CDR3, the DNA is TGCAGTGCTAGAGATCGGACAGGTGGAACCCAGCCCCAGCATTTT. Its protein product is CSARDRTGGTQPQHF. J is TRBJ1-5 and V is TRBV20-1; 7 bases line up with TRBD1. Looked up from germline, CDR1 is DFQATT and CDR2 is SNEGSKA (reference sequence). Trimming took 0 bases from V and 7 from J; bases not matched to a gene: 9. This CDR3 has 15 amino acids.

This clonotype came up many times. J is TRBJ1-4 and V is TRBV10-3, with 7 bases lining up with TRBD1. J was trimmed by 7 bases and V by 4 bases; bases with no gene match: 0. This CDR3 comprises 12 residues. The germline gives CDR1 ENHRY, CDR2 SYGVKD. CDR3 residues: CAISGQGEKLFF. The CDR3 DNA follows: TGTGCCATCAGTGGACAGGGTGAAAAACTGTTTTTT.

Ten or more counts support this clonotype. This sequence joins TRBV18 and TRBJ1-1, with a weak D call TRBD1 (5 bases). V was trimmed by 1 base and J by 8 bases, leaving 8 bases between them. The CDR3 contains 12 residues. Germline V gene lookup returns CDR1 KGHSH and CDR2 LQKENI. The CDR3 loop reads CASSPQQEEAFF. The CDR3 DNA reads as TGTGCCAGCTCACCACAACAGGAAGAAGCTTTCTTT. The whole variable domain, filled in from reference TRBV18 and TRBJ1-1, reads NAGVMQNPRHLVRRRGQEARLRCSPMKGHSHVYWYRQLPEEGLKFMVYLQKENIIDESGMPKERFSAEFPKEGPSILRIQQVVRGDSAAYFCASSPQQEEAFFGQGTRLTVV.

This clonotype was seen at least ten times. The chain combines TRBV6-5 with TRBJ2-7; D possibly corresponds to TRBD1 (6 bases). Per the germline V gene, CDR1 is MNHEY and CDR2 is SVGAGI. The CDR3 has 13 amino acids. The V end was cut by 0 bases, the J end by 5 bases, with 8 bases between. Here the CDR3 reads CASSYSYRDEQYF. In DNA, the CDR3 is TGTGCCAGCAGTTACTCATACAGGGACGAGCAGTACTTC.

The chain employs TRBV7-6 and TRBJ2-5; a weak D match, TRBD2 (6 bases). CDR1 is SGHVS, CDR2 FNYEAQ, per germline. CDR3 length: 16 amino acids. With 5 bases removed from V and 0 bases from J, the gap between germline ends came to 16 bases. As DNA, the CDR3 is TGTGCCAGCAGCCCGGACGGCCGGGGGTACCAAGAGACCCAGTACTTC. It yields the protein CASSPDGRGYQETQYF.

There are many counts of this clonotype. As DNA, the CDR3 is TGTGCCAGCAGCTGGGGAGGGGGTAATTCACCCCTCCACTTT. It encodes CASSWGGGNSPLHF. The V gene is TRBV7-9, the J gene TRBJ1-6, with D possibly matching TRBD1 (6 bases). This CDR3 region has 14 residues. Germline lookup yields CDR1 SEHNR and CDR2 FQNEAQ (reference sequence). Trimming took 4 bases from V and 6 from J, leaving 10 bases between them.

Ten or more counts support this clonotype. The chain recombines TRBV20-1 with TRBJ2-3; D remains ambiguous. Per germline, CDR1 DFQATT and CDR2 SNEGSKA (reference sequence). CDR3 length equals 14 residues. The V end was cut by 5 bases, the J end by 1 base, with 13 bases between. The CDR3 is CSAQRTLGTDTQYF. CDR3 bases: TGCAGTGCTCAACGGACGCTCGGCACAGATACGCAGTATTTT.

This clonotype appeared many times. Here the CDR3 DNA reads TGCAGCGTCGATGGGGCCGGGGAGCTGTTTTTT. It is translated as CSVDGAGELFF. The V and J genes are TRBV29-1 and TRBJ2-2; D unresolved. With 6 bases removed from V and 6 bases from J, the gap between germline ends came to 8 bases. The CDR3 has 11 residues. The germline V gene has CDR1 SQVTM and CDR2 ANQGSEA.

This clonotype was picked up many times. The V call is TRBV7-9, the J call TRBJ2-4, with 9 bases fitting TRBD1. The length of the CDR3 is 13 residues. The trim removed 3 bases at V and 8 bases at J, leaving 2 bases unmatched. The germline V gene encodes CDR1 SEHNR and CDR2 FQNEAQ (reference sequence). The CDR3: CASSLTGGDIQYF. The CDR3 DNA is TGTGCCAGCAGCTTGACAGGGGGGGACATTCAGTACTTC.

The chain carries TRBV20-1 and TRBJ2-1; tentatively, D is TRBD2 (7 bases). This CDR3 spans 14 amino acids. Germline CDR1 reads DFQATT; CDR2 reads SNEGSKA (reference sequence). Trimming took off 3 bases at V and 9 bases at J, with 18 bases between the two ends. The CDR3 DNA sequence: TGCAGTGCTAGTGGGGGGGGGGCCTATCCTGAGCAGTTCTTC. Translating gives CSASGGGAYPEQFF.

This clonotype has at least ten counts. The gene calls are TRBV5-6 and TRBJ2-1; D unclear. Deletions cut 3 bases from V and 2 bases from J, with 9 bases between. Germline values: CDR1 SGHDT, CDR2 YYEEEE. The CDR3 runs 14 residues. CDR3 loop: CASSWDPPYNEQFF. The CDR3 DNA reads TGTGCCAGCAGCTGGGATCCACCCTACAATGAGCAGTTCTTC.

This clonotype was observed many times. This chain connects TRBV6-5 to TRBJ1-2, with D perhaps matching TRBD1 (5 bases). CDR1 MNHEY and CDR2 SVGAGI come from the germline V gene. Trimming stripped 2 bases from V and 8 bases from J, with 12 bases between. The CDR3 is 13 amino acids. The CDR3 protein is CASSYGQGRGYTF. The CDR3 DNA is TGTGCCAGCAGTTACGGGCAGGGTAGGGGCTACACCTTC.

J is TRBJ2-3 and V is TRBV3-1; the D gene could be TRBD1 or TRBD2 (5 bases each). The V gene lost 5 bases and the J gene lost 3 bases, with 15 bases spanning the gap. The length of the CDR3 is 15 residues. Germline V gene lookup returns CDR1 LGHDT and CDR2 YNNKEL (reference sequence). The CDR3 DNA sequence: TGTGCCAGCAGCTCCCGAGAGGGGCGAACAGATACGCAGTATTTT. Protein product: CASSSREGRTDTQYF.

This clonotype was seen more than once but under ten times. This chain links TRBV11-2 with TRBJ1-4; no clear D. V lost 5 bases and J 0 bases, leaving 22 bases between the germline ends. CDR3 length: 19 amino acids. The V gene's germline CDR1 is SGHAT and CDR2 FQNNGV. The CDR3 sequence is CASSANEPDRTATNEKLFF. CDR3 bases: TGTGCCAGCAGCGCTAATGAACCCGACCGAACGGCAACTAATGAAAAACTGTTTTTT.

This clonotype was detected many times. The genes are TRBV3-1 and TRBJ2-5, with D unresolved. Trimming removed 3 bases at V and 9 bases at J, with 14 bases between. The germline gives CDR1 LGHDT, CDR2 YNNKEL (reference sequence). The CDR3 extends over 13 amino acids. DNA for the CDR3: TGTGCCAGCAGCCATCACCCTAAGATGTCCCAGTACTTC. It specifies CASSHHPKMSQYF.

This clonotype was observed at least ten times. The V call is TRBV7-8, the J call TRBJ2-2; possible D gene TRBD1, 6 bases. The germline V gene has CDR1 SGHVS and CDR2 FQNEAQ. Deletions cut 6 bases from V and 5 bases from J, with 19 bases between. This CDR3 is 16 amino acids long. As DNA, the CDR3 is TGTGCCAGCAGGCGGGCTCCCGGGACATCGACCGGGGAGCTGTTTTTT. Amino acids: CASRRAPGTSTGELFF.

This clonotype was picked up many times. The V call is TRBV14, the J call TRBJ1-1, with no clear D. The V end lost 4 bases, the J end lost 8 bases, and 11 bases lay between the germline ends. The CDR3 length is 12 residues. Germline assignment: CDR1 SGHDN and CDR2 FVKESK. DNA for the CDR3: TGTGCCAGCAGCCTAGGTCGCAGAGAAGCTTTCTTT. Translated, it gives CASSLGRREAFF.

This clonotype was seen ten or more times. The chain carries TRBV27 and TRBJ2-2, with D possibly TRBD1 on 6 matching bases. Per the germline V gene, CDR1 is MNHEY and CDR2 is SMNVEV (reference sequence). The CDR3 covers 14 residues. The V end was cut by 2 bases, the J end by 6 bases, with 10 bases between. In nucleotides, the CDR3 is TGTGCCAGCAGTTTAGCAGGGGTGGCCGGGGAGCTGTTTTTT. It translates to CASSLAGVAGELFF.

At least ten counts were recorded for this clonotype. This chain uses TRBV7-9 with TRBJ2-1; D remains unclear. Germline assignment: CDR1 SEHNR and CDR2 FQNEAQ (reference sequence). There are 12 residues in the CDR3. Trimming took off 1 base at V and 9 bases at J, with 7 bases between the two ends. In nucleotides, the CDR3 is TGTGCCAGCAGCTTAGACTTAGGTGAGCAGTTCTTC. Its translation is CASSLDLGEQFF.

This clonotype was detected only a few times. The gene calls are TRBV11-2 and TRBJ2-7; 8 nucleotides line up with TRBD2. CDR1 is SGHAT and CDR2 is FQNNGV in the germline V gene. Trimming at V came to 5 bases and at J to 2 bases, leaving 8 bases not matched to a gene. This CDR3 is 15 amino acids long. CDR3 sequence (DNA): TGTGCCAGCAGCCATCTAGCGGGCGTCCCCTACGAGCAGTACTTC. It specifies CASSHLAGVPYEQYF.

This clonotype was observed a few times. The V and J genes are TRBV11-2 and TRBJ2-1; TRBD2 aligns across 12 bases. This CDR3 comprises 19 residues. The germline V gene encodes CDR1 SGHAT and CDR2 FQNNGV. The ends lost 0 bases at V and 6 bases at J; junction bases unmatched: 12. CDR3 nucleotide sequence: TGTGCCAGCAGCTTAGATTCAATGGCTAGCGGGGGGGCGGGCAATGAGCAGTTCTTC. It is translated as CASSLDSMASGGAGNEQFF. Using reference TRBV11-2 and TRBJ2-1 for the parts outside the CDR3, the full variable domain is EAGVAQSPRYKIIEKRQSVAFWCNPISGHATLYWYQQILGQGPKLLIQFQNNGVVDDSQLPKDRFSAERLKGVDSTLKIQPAKLEDSAVYLCASSLDSMASGGAGNEQFFGPGTRLTVL.